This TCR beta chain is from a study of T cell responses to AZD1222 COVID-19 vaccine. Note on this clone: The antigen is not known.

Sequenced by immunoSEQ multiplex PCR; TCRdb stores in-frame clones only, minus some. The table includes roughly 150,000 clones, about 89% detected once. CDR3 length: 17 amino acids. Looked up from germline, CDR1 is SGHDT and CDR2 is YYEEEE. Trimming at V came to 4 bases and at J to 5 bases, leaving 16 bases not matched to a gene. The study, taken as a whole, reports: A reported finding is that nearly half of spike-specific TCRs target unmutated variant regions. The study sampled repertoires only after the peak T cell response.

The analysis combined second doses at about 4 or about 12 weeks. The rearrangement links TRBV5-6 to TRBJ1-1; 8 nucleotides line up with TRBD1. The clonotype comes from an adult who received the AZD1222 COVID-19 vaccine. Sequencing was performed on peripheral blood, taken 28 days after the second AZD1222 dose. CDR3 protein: CASSGGRDRMIGTEAFF. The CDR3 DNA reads TGTGCCAGCAGCGGTGGGCGGGACAGGATGATCGGGACTGAAGCTTTCTTT.